These 21 T cell receptor beta chains were all obtained from the same sample, sequenced in a study of blood T cell repertoires in COVID-19. Using immunoSEQ multiplex PCR, the repertoire was profiled, and TCRdb retains in-frame clones only, with some absent. The sample records 65,000 to 100,000 clones, 80% to 90% being singletons. The specimen sequenced was peripheral blood. The receptors here all came from a woman over 75 with acute or convalescent COVID-19.

V is TRBV5-8 and J is TRBJ2-7, with D perhaps matching TRBD1 (6 bases). The V gene lost 0 bases and the J gene lost 4 bases, with 20 bases spanning the gap. This CDR3 region has 17 residues. Germline V gene lookup returns CDR1 SGHTS and CDR2 YDEGEE. In DNA form, the CDR3 reads TGTGCCAGCAGCTTGGACCCAGGGGCCGGGTTGGTGTACGAGCAGTACTTC. It yields the protein CASSLDPGAGLVYEQYF.

The rearrangement links TRBV15 to TRBJ2-7; 8 bases are shared with TRBD2. From germline, CDR1 is LNHNV and CDR2 YYDKDF (reference sequence). This CDR3 region has 16 residues. Germline trimming cut 3 bases from V and 2 bases from J; bases unmatched to any gene: 9. The CDR3 is CATSSRGGSGTYEQYF. The CDR3 region has the DNA TGTGCCACCAGCAGCCGGGGGGGCAGCGGTACCTACGAGCAGTACTTC. Based on the CDR3 plus reference TRBV15 and TRBJ2-7, the full variable domain is DAMVIQNPRYQVTQFGKPVTLSCSQTLNHNVMYWYQQKSSQAPKLLFHYYDKDFNNEADTPDNFQSRRPNTSFCFLDIRSPGLGDTAMYLCATSSRGGSGTYEQYFGPGTRLTVT.

The chain combines TRBV1 with TRBJ1-3; the table's D call, TRBD1, was not checked against the DNA. TRBV1 is a pseudogene segment. This CDR3 spans 16 amino acids. The chain's CDR3 is CTSSLRTGHSGNTIYF. Here the CDR3 DNA reads TGCACCAGCAGCCTTCGGACAGGGCACTCTGGAAACACCATATATTTT.

This chain uses TRBV5-1 with TRBJ1-1, with TRBD1 matching over 9 bases. Trimming took 5 bases from V and 0 from J; bases not matched to a gene: 8. The germline V gene has CDR1 SGHRS and CDR2 YFSETQ. This CDR3 is 16 amino acids long. As DNA, the CDR3 is TGCGCCAGCAGATGGACAGGGGTTCCGATGAACACTGAAGCTTTCTTT. Translation gives CASRWTGVPMNTEAFF. Drawing the rest from reference TRBV5-1 and TRBJ1-1, the complete variable domain is KAGVTQTPRYLIKTRGQQVTLSCSPISGHRSVSWYQQTPGQGLQFLFEYFSETQRNKGNFPGRFSGRQFSNSRSEMNVSTLELGDSALYLCASRWTGVPMNTEAFFGQGTRLTVV.

This clone has only one observation. The chain couples TRBV19 to TRBJ1-2, with TRBD1 as a possible D gene (5 bases). Germline V CDR1 and CDR2: LNHDA, SQIVND (reference sequence). V lost 3 bases and J lost 7, with 9 bases in between. CDR3 length equals 12 residues. This CDR3 is CASSIQGLGYTF. CDR3 sequence (DNA): TGTGCCAGTAGTATCCAGGGTCTTGGCTACACCTTC. Variable domain in full (rest from reference TRBV19 and TRBJ1-2): DGGITQSPKYLFRKEGQNVTLSCEQNLNHDAMYWYRQDPGQGLRLIYYSQIVNDFQKGDIAEGYSVSREKKESFPLTVTSAQKNPTAFYLCASSIQGLGYTFGSGTRLTVV.

V usage is TRBV21-1 and J usage is TRBJ2-1; the table assigns TRBD1, which was not confirmed against the DNA. TRBV21-1 is noted as a pseudogene. The CDR3 has 12 residues. The CDR3 DNA sequence: TGTGCCAGCCACAGGGGAGACAATGAGCAGTTCTTC. Translating it yields CASHRGDNEQFF.

V usage is TRBV18 and J usage is TRBJ2-7; D perhaps matches TRBD2 (6 bases). The CDR3 is 14 residues long. Deletions cut 2 bases from V and 2 bases from J, with 10 bases between. CDR1 and CDR2 (germline): KGHSH, LQKENI. In DNA form, the CDR3 reads TGTGCCAGCTCACCAAAGGAGGGCGCCTACGAGCAGTACTTC. This encodes CASSPKEGAYEQYF.

This clone was counted a few times. The gene calls are TRBV18 and TRBJ2-7; 14 nucleotides agree with TRBD2. Unmatched junction bases numbered 8, after V lost 4 bases and J lost 0 bases. Looked up from germline, CDR1 is KGHSH and CDR2 is LQKENI. This CDR3 is built from 18 residues. The chain's CDR3 is CASSLGLAGGSPSYEQYF. The CDR3 nucleotides read TGTGCCAGCTCACTCGGACTAGCGGGGGGTTCACCCTCCTACGAGCAGTACTTC. Full variable domain (missing parts from reference TRBV18 and TRBJ2-7): NAGVMQNPRHLVRRRGQEARLRCSPMKGHSHVYWYRQLPEEGLKFMVYLQKENIIDESGMPKERFSAEFPKEGPSILRIQQVVRGDSAAYFCASSLGLAGGSPSYEQYFGPGTRLTVT.

The chain couples TRBV3-1 (or the pseudogene TRBV3-2) to TRBJ1-1; D is possibly TRBD1 (6 bases). Trimming shortened V by 1 base and J by 2 bases, and 17 bases separated the two germline ends. The CDR3 is made up of 17 amino acids. The germline CDR1 and CDR2 sequences are LGHDT and YNNKEL (reference sequence). This chain's CDR3 is CASSQVGSDRYNTEAFF. The CDR3 nucleotides read TGTGCCAGCAGCCAAGTGGGTTCAGACAGGTACAACACTGAAGCTTTCTTT.

The chain has TRBV9 and TRBJ2-3, with a possible D match to TRBD1 (6 bases). Trimming left V 3 bases short and J 4 bases short, with 21 bases between. CDR3 length: 17 amino acids. Germline V CDR1 and CDR2: SGDLS, YYNGEE. The CDR3 protein is CASSETLGQGRADTQYF. Here the CDR3 DNA reads TGTGCCAGCAGCGAGACCCTTGGGCAGGGGAGAGCAGATACGCAGTATTTT.

This chain links TRBV11-2 with TRBJ2-5; 16 bases map to TRBD2. The germline V gene encodes CDR1 SGHAT and CDR2 FQNNGV. The length of the CDR3 is 17 residues. After removal of 5 bases from V and 5 bases from J, the junction contained 8 bases not matched to a gene. In nucleotides, the CDR3 is TGTGCCAGCAGCCCCGGGACTAGCGGGGGGGCCGGGGAGACCCAGTACTTC. It encodes CASSPGTSGGAGETQYF.

This chain links TRBV7-2 with TRBJ1-2; no firm D call. The germline CDR1 and CDR2 sequences are SGHTA and FQGNSA. CDR3 length: 14 amino acids. V lost 7 bases and J 2 bases, leaving 14 bases between the germline ends. CDR3 amino acids: CASTLLTNNYGYTF. CDR3 DNA: TGTGCCAGCACCCTTTTGACAAACAACTATGGCTACACCTTC.

The DNA of the CDR3 is TGCGCCAGCAGCCAGTTAGGGGGCATGAACACTGAAGCTTTCTTT. Its translation is CASSQLGGMNTEAFF. The gene calls are TRBV5-1 and TRBJ1-1; 7 nucleotides align to TRBD1. The CDR3 covers 15 residues. J gave up 0 bases and V 4 bases, and 6 bases lay outside the gene matches. Germline assignment: CDR1 SGHRS and CDR2 YFSETQ.

This clone was counted many times. CDR3 DNA sequence: TGCAGCGGCATGAACCAGGGTGTTGGCTACACCTTC. Translating it yields CSGMNQGVGYTF. The V call is TRBV29-1, the J call TRBJ1-2; a weak D match, TRBD1 (5 bases). CDR3 length: 12 residues. Trimming took off 7 bases at V and 7 bases at J, with 16 bases between the two ends. Germline V gene lookup returns CDR1 SQVTM and CDR2 ANQGSEA.

Only one count was recorded for this clone. In DNA form, the CDR3 reads TGTGCCAGCAGTCCGCTCCTTACTAGCGGTCAAGAGACCCAGTACTTC. Protein sequence: CASSPLLTSGQETQYF. This chain connects TRBV27 to TRBJ2-5; 8 nucleotides align to TRBD2. The germline V gene encodes CDR1 MNHEY and CDR2 SMNVEV (reference sequence). CDR3 length: 16 residues. V shed 5 bases, J shed 2 bases, and the junction held 10 bases outside the gene matches.

The chain uses TRBV19 and TRBJ1-1, with 7 bases matching TRBD1. CDR1 is LNHDA, CDR2 SQIVND, per germline (reference sequence). The CDR3 loop spans 14 amino acids. Trimming cost V 2 bases and J 3 bases; bases outside gene matches: 3. The CDR3 protein is CASSIYRGHTEAFF. The CDR3, as DNA: TGTGCCAGTAGTATATATAGGGGGCACACTGAAGCTTTCTTT.

The genes are TRBV14 and TRBJ1-1; weak D call: TRBD1 (6 bases). Trimming took off 3 bases at V and 5 bases at J, with 16 bases between the two ends. CDR3 size: 15 residues. The V gene's germline CDR1 is SGHDN and CDR2 FVKESK. The CDR3: CASSQIQGLRTEAFF. CDR3 bases: TGTGCCAGCAGCCAGATACAGGGTTTGAGGACTGAAGCTTTCTTT.

V is TRBV11-2 and J is TRBJ2-4; TRBD2 aligns across 9 bases. Trimming removed 4 bases from V and 5 bases from J; junction bases left unmatched: 3. CDR3 length: 14 amino acids. Germline V gene lookup returns CDR1 SGHAT and CDR2 FQNNGV. The CDR3 sequence is CASSSQRGENIQYF. The CDR3 DNA is TGTGCCAGCAGCTCCCAGCGGGGGGAAAACATTCAGTACTTC.

This chain joins TRBV11-3 and TRBJ2-1; perhaps TRBD2 as D (6 bases). Trimming stripped 3 bases from V and 9 bases from J, with 6 bases between. The germline V gene has CDR1 SGHNT and CDR2 YENEEA. CDR3 length: 11 residues. CDR3 coding DNA: TGTGCCAGCAGCTTCGGGAGTGAGCAGTTCTTC. It specifies CASSFGSEQFF.

This rearrangement joins TRBV2 to TRBJ1-2, with D possibly being TRBD1 (6 bases). The CDR3 has 11 residues. V was shortened by 5 bases and J by 9 bases, with 10 bases between the two germline ends. Germline V gene sequence: CDR1 SNHLY, CDR2 FYNNEI. Here the CDR3 reads CASSTGSSYTF. Here the CDR3 DNA reads TGTGCCAGCAGTACAGGGTCGAGCTACACCTTC.

The rearrangement links TRBV12-5 to TRBJ2-1, with TRBD2 identical over 9 bases. Trimming cost V 7 bases and J 2 bases; bases outside gene matches: 12. The CDR3 has 17 residues. Looked up from germline, CDR1 is LGHNT and CDR2 is FRNRAP. CDR3 bases: TGTGCTAGTGCCTTGCTGGGGCAGCGGGGGGCCTACAATGAGCAGTTCTTC. Protein product: CASALLGQRGAYNEQFF.